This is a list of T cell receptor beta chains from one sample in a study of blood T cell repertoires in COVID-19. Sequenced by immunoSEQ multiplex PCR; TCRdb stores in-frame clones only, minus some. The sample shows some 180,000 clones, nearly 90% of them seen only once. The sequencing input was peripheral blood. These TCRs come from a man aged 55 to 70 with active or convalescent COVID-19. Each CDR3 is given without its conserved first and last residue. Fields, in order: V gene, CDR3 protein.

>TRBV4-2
ASSRRQGEVSDTQY
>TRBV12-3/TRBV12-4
ASSWTGIGYT
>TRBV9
ASSFSQDTIY
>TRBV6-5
ASSWSGESYEQY
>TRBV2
ASNIMMNTEAF
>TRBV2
ASTPDRVGGYT
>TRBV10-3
AIKTVYNEQF
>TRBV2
ASSETALFEGAIYGYT
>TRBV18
ASSQGIGSNQPQH
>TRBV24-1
ATSDLGAGGSSFNYGYT
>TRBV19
ASSPTSTGTGELF
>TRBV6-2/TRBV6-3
ASSYSTSPYEQY
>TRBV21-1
ASSKRTRQGRDEKLF
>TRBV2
ASLRENTEAF
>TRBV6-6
ASSYGQNNYNSPLH
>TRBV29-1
SVVGTGSFEQY
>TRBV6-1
ASSESISDTQY